The entry below describes one T cell receptor (beta chain). Antigen specificity is unknown. This CDR3 spans 16 amino acids. Germline CDR1 and CDR2: SGHRS and YFSETQ. Trimming cost V 6 bases and J 6 bases; bases outside gene matches: 13. Expressed TCRB transcripts were sequenced, since all the RNA that had been isolated was reverse transcribed. Assay: immunoSEQ multiplex PCR; the TCRdb copy retains only in-frame clones and omits some. This sample yields approximately 120,000 clones, of which around 40% are seen a single time; approximately 0.065% belongs to the top ten. These data belong to a study of beta chain features in type 1 diabetes. Regarding the study as a whole: There was a possibility that cDNA sequencing over-represented cells with high TCR expression.

The source of this sequence is a woman in her late teens or twenties in good health. The sample was stem cell memory CD4+ T cells from blood. The V and J genes are TRBV5-1 and TRBJ2-2; 8 nucleotides agree with TRBD2. The CDR3, as DNA: TGCGCCAGCACCCCTCCCGGACTAGCCCGAGCCGGGGAGCTGTTTTTT. This gives the protein CASTPPGLARAGELFF. Filled out from reference TRBV5-1 and TRBJ2-2, the complete variable domain reads KAGVTQTPRYLIKTRGQQVTLSCSPISGHRSVSWYQQTPGQGLQFLFEYFSETQRNKGNFPGRFSGRQFSNSRSEMNVSTLELGDSALYLCASTPPGLARAGELFFGEGSRLTVL.